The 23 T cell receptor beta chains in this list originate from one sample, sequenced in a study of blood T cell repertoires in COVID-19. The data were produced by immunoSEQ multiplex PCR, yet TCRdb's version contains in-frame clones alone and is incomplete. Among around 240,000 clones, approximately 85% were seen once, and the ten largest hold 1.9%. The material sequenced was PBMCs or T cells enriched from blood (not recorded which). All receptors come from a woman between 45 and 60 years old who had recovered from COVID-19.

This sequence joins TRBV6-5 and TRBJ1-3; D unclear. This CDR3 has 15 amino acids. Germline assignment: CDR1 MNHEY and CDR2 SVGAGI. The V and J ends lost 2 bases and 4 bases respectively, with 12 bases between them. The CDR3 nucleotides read TGTGCCAGCAGTTACGGGAGGGAGAGGGGAAACACCATATATTTT. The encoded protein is CASSYGRERGNTIYF.

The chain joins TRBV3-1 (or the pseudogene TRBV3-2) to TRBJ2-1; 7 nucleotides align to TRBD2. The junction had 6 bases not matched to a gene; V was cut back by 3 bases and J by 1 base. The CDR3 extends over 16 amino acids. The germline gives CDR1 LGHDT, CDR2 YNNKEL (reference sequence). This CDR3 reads CASSQASGPSYNEQFF. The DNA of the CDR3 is TGTGCCAGCAGCCAGGCTAGCGGACCTTCCTACAATGAGCAGTTCTTC.

This chain's CDR3 is CASPFTGAYEQYF. The CDR3 DNA reads as TGTGCCAGCCCCTTTACAGGGGCCTACGAGCAGTACTTC. The genes are TRBV27 and TRBJ2-7; 7 bases are a match to TRBD1. Trimming cost V 8 bases and J 2 bases; bases outside gene matches: 6. This CDR3 is 13 amino acids long. Germline V gene data show CDR1 as MNHEY and CDR2 as SMNVEV (reference sequence).

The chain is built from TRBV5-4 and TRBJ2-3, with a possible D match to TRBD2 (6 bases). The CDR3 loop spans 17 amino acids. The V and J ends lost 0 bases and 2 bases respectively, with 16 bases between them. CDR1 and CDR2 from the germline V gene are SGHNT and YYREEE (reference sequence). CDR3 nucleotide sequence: TGTGCCAGCAGCTTGGGGGGCGGCGGGACCTTCACAGATACGCAGTATTTT. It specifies CASSLGGGGTFTDTQYF. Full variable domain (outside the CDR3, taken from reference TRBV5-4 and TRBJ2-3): ETGVTQSPTHLIKTRGQQVTLRCSSQSGHNTVSWYQQALGQGPQFIFQYYREEENGRGNFPPRFSGLQFPNYSSELNVNALELDDSALYLCASSLGGGGTFTDTQYFGPGTRLTVL.

CDR3 in amino acids: CASRIEQDYGYTF. The CDR3 DNA is TGCGCCAGTCGGATTGAACAGGACTATGGCTACACCTTC. The chain combines TRBV5-1 with TRBJ1-2, with D tentatively TRBD1 (5 bases). CDR3 length: 13 residues. Germline CDR1 and CDR2: SGHRS and YFSETQ. V lost 8 bases and J 3 bases, leaving 14 bases between the germline ends.

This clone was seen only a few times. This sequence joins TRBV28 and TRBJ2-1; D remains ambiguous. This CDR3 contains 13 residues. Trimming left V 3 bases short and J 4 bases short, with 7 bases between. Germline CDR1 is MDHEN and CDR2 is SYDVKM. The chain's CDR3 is CASSLLRYNEQFF. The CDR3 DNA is TGTGCCAGCAGTTTGCTTAGATACAATGAGCAGTTCTTC.

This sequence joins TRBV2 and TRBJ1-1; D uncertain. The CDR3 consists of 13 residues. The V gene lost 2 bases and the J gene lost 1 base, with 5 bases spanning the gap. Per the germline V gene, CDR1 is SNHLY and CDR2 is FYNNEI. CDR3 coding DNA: TGTGCCAGCAGTGAACAACAGAACACTGAAGCTTTCTTT. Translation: CASSEQQNTEAFF.

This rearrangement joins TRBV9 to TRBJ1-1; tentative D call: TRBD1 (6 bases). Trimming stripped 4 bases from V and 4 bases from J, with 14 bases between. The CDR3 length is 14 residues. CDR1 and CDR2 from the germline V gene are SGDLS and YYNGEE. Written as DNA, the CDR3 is TGTGCCAGCAGCAAACAGGGCCTAGGCACTGAAGCTTTCTTT. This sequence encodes CASSKQGLGTEAFF.

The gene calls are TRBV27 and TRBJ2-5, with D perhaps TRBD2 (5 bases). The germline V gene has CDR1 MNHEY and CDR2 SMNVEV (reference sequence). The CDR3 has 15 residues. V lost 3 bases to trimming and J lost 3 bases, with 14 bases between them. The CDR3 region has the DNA TGTGCCAGCAGTTTGTCGGGAAGGAGAGAAGAGACCCAGTACTTC. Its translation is CASSLSGRREETQYF.

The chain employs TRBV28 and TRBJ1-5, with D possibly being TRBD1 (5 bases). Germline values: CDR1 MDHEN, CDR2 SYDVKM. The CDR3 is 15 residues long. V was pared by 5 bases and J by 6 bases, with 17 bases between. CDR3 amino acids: CASSPGDGGAQPQHF. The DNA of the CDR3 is TGTGCCAGCAGTCCGGGGGACGGAGGGGCTCAGCCCCAGCATTTT.

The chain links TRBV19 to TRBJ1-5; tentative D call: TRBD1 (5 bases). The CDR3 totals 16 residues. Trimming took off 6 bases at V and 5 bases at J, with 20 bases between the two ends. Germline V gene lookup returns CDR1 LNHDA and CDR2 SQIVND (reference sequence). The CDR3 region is CASSPDWGRRDQPQHF. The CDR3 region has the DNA TGTGCCAGTAGCCCAGATTGGGGCAGGCGCGATCAGCCCCAGCATTTT.

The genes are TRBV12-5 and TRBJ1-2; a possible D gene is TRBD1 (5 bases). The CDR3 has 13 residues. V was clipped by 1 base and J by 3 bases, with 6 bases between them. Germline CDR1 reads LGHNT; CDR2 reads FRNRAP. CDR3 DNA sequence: TGTGCTAGTGGTTTGGGCAGGGACTATGGCTACACCTTC. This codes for CASGLGRDYGYTF.

The CDR3 loop reads CASSYEDSYEQYF. CDR3 in DNA: TGTGCCAGCAGTTACGAGGACAGCTACGAGCAGTACTTC. The J gene is TRBJ2-7, the V gene TRBV6-5, with D possibly being TRBD1 (6 bases). The V gene lost 2 bases and the J gene lost 3 bases, with 8 bases spanning the gap. Looked up from germline, CDR1 is MNHEY and CDR2 is SVGAGI. The CDR3 totals 13 residues.

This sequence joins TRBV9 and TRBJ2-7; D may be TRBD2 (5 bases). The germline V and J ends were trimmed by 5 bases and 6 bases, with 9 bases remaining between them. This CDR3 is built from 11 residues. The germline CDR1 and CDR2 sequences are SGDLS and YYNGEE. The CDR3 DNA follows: TGTGCCAGCAGTGGACGGGGCGAGCAGTACTTC. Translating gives CASSGRGEQYF. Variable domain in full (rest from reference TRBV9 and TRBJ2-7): DSGVTQTPKHLITATGQRVTLRCSPRSGDLSVYWYQQSLDQGLQFLIQYYNGEERAKGNILERFSAQQFPDLHSELNLSSLELGDSALYFCASSGRGEQYFGPGTRLTVT.

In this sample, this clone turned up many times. The CDR3 region is CAISNGLAGAPNEQFF. As DNA, the CDR3 is TGTGCCATCAGTAATGGACTAGCGGGAGCCCCCAATGAGCAGTTCTTC. The chain carries TRBV10-3 and TRBJ2-1, with 13 bases aligning to TRBD2. The CDR3 sequence is 16 residues long. The junction had 7 bases not matched to a gene; V was cut back by 5 bases and J by 6 bases. Germline V gene sequence: CDR1 ENHRY, CDR2 SYGVKD.

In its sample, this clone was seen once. This CDR3 is CASSARPGGGGDIQYF. The CDR3 bases are TGTGCCAGCAGCGCCCGCCCGGGGGGTGGAGGGGACATTCAGTACTTC. The chain carries TRBV9 and TRBJ2-4; the match to TRBD2 covers 7 bases. Germline V CDR1 and CDR2: SGDLS, YYNGEE. CDR3 size: 16 residues. Trimming removed 3 bases from V and 8 bases from J; junction bases left unmatched: 14.

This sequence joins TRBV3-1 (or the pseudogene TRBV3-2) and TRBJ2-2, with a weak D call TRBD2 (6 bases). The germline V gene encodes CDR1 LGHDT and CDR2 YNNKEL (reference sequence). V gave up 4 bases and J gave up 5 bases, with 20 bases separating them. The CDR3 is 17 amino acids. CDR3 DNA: TGTGCCAGCAGCCGAAAGCCGGCCGGGAGAGGAACCGGGGAGCTGTTTTTT. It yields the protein CASSRKPAGRGTGELFF.

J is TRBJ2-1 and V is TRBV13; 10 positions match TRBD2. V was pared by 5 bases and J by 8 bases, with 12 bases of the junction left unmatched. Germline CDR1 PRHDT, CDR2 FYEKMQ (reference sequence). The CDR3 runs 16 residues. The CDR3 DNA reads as TGTGCCAGCAGCAGAACTATAGCGGGAGGCAGCGATGAGCAGTTCTTC. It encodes CASSRTIAGGSDEQFF. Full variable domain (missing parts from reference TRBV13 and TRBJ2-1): AAGVIQSPRHLIKEKRETATLKCYPIPRHDTVYWYQQGPGQDPQFLISFYEKMQSDKGSIPDRFSAQQFSDYHSELNMSSLELGDSALYFCASSRTIAGGSDEQFFGPGTRLTVL.

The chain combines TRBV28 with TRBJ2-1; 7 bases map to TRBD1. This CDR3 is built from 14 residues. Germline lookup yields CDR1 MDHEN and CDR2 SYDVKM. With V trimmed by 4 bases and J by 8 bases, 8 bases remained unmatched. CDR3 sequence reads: CASSSRQGRDEQFF. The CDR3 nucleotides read TGTGCCAGCAGTTCCAGACAGGGTAGGGATGAGCAGTTCTTC.

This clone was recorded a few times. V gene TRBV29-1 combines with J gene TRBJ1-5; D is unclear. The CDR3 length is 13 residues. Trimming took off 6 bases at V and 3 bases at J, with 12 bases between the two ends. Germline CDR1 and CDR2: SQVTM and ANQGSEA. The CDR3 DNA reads TGCAGCGTGGGTCCGGGATACAATCAGCCCCAGCATTTT. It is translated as CSVGPGYNQPQHF.

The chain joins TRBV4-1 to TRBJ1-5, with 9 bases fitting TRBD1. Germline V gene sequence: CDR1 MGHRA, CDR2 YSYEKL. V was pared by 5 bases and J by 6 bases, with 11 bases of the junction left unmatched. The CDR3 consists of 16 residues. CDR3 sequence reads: CASSFAIDRGGQPQHF. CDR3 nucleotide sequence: TGCGCCAGCAGCTTCGCGATCGACAGGGGGGGTCAGCCCCAGCATTTT.

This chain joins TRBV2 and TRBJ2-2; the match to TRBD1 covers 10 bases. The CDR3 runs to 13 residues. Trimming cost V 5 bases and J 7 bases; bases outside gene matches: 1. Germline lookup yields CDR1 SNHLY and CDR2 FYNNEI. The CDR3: CASSRTGGGELFF. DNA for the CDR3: TGTGCCAGCAGTCGGACAGGGGGCGGGGAGCTGTTTTTT.

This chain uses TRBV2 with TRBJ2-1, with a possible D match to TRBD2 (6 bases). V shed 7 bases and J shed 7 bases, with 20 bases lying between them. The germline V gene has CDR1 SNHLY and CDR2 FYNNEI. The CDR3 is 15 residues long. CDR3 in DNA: TGTGCCAGCATTCTCCAGAGGTTGGGGGGTAATGAGCAGTTCTTC. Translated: CASILQRLGGNEQFF.